The next 25 T cell receptor beta chains were all read from a single sample in a study of cytomegalovirus exposure and HLA in healthy donors. Data came from immunoSEQ multiplex PCR; TCRdb stores just in-frame clones and leaves some out. The sample comprises hundreds of thousands of clones, 86% of which are singletons, and 0.83% rests with the top ten. Sequenced material: PBMCs. These receptors all stem from a woman aged 18-30 years in good health and CMV-seronegative.

The rearrangement uses TRBV11-3 and TRBJ2-1; 9 positions match TRBD1. The trim removed 5 bases at V and 1 base at J, leaving 6 bases unmatched. The CDR3 runs to 16 residues. In germline, CDR1 is SGHNT, CDR2 YENEEA. The CDR3 loop reads CASSPSGTGSYNEQFF. The CDR3 coding sequence is TGTGCCAGCAGCCCCTCCGGGACAGGGTCCTACAATGAGCAGTTCTTC. The variable domain in full, completed from reference TRBV11-3 and TRBJ2-1, reads EAGVVQSPRYKIIEKKQPVAFWCNPISGHNTLYWYLQNLGQGPELLIRYENEEAVDDSQLPKDRFSAERLKGVDSTLKIQPAELGDSAVYLCASSPSGTGSYNEQFFGPGTRLTVL.

The chain couples TRBV19 to TRBJ2-7, with 9 bases lining up with TRBD2. The V segment lost 4 bases and the J segment 2 bases; nucleotides outside the gene matches: 6. In germline, CDR1 is LNHDA, CDR2 SQIVND (reference sequence). This CDR3 spans 15 amino acids. CDR3: CASSTTPSGTYEQYF. CDR3 sequence (DNA): TGTGCCAGTAGTACTACGCCTAGCGGGACCTACGAGCAGTACTTC.

This clone turned up a few times. J is TRBJ2-7 and V is TRBV6-1, with a weak D call TRBD2 (6 bases). The V and J ends lost 3 bases and 5 bases respectively, with 17 bases between them. This CDR3 spans 15 amino acids. The germline V gene has CDR1 MNHNS and CDR2 SASEGT. CDR3 nucleotides: TGTGCCAGCAGTGAGTCGCGCGGAGGGTTCAACGAGCAGTACTTC. It translates to CASSESRGGFNEQYF.

This chain connects TRBV27 to TRBJ2-1, with TRBD2 matching 12 bases. Looked up from germline, CDR1 is MNHEY and CDR2 is SMNVEV (reference sequence). The CDR3 extends over 16 amino acids. With 5 bases clipped from V and 5 bases from J, the junction kept 7 bases outside the gene matches. The CDR3, as DNA: TGTGCCAGCAGTCCCCTAGCGGGGGGGTATAACAATGAGCAGTTCTTC. Its protein product is CASSPLAGGYNNEQFF.

The J gene is TRBJ1-6, the V gene TRBV30; 9 bases match TRBD1. In germline, CDR1 is GTSNPN, CDR2 SVGIG (reference sequence). The CDR3 consists of 15 residues. CDR3 coding DNA: TGTGCTCGAGGGGGGACAGGGTTCAGCGATTCACCCCTCCACTTT. This sequence encodes CARGGTGFSDSPLHF.

V and J are TRBV19 and TRBJ2-2; 11 bases are shared with TRBD2. Germline CDR1 is LNHDA and CDR2 is SQIVND (reference sequence). The CDR3 covers 15 residues. V was pared by 7 bases and J by 6 bases, with 7 bases of the junction left unmatched. The CDR3: CASIPSGGFPGELFF. The CDR3 nucleotides read TGTGCCAGTATCCCTAGCGGGGGGTTCCCCGGGGAGCTGTTTTTT.

The rearrangement uses TRBV30 and TRBJ1-1; D remains ambiguous. This CDR3 comprises 11 residues. V was pared by 0 bases and J by 7 bases, with 6 bases between. Germline V gene data show CDR1 as GTSNPN and CDR2 as SVGIG (reference sequence). The DNA for the CDR3 is TGTGCCTGGAGTGTAGTGAGTGAAGCTTTCTTT. This sequence encodes CAWSVVSEAFF.

This clone has a single count. The CDR3 sequence: CASSQGAGGYTGELFF. DNA for the CDR3: TGCGCCAGCAGCCAAGGTGCGGGGGGGTACACCGGGGAGCTGTTTTTT. The chain couples TRBV4-1 to TRBJ2-2; 9 bases line up with TRBD2. After removal of 1 base from V and 3 bases from J, the junction contained 3 bases not matched to a gene. CDR1 is MGHRA and CDR2 is YSYEKL in the germline V gene. The CDR3 has 16 residues.

The rearrangement links TRBV7-9 to TRBJ1-1, with D perhaps TRBD1 (5 bases). Looked up from germline, CDR1 is SEHNR and CDR2 is FQNEAQ (reference sequence). V lost 8 bases and J 4 bases, leaving 11 bases between the germline ends. This CDR3 has 12 residues. The CDR3, as DNA: TGTGCCAGCGGGCAGGGCGGCACTGAAGCTTTCTTT. This sequence encodes CASGQGGTEAFF. Supplemented by reference TRBV7-9 and TRBJ1-1, the full variable domain reads DTGVSQNPRHKITKRGQNVTFRCDPISEHNRLYWYRQTLGQGPEFLTYFQNEAQLEKSRLLSDRFSAERPKGSFSTLEIQRTEQGDSAMYLCASGQGGTEAFFGQGTRLTVV.

The chain joins TRBV27 to TRBJ2-1; D perhaps matches TRBD2 (5 bases). V was trimmed by 5 bases and J by 5 bases, leaving 22 bases between them. CDR1 is MNHEY and CDR2 is SMNVEV in the germline V gene (reference sequence). The CDR3 is 17 residues long. This chain's CDR3 is CASSPLGVVAQNNEQFF. For the CDR3, the DNA is TGTGCCAGCAGTCCTCTAGGAGTGGTAGCGCAGAACAATGAGCAGTTCTTC.

This chain links TRBV6-5 with TRBJ2-6; 7 positions agree with TRBD1. The V segment lost 3 bases and the J segment 3 bases; nucleotides outside the gene matches: 2. CDR1 is MNHEY, CDR2 SVGAGI, per germline. The CDR3 is made up of 15 amino acids. The CDR3 nucleotides read TGTGCCAGCAGTTATCAGGGGGATGGGGCCAACGTCCTGACTTTC. It codes for CASSYQGDGANVLTF.

This clone occurred once. Written as DNA, the CDR3 is TGTGCCAGCAGTTATTCCCCGGGCTCTGGAAACACCATATATTTT. Residues: CASSYSPGSGNTIYF. The genes are TRBV28 and TRBJ1-3, with D unclear. The CDR3 is 15 amino acids. With 4 bases removed from V and 0 bases from J, the gap between germline ends came to 10 bases. Germline V gives CDR1 MDHEN, CDR2 SYDVKM. The whole variable domain, remainder taken from reference TRBV28 and TRBJ1-3, is DVKVTQSSRYLVKRTGEKVFLECVQDMDHENMFWYRQDPGLGLRLIYFSYDVKMKEKGDIPEGYSVSREKKERFSLILESASTNQTSMYLCASSYSPGSGNTIYFGEGSWLTVV.

The V call is TRBV2, the J call TRBJ2-1; 7 bases are shared with TRBD2. Germline assignment: CDR1 SNHLY and CDR2 FYNNEI. CDR3 length: 15 amino acids. The V gene end was trimmed by 9 bases and the J gene end by 7 bases; junction bases not matched to a gene: 15. CDR3 sequence reads: CARTLSAAGVNEQFF. The CDR3 coding sequence is TGTGCCAGAACCCTTTCGGCTGCGGGAGTAAATGAGCAGTTCTTC.

Written as DNA, the CDR3 is TGTGCCAGCAGTTCCACAGGGGCCCCGACCCCTTCCTACGAGCAGTACTTC. Translation gives CASSSTGAPTPSYEQYF. The rearrangement uses TRBV28 and TRBJ2-7; 7 bases match TRBD1. Unmatched junction bases numbered 13, after V lost 4 bases and J lost 1 base. CDR1 MDHEN and CDR2 SYDVKM come from the germline V gene. The CDR3 is 17 amino acids. Combining the CDR3 with reference TRBV28 and TRBJ2-7 gives the whole variable domain DVKVTQSSRYLVKRTGEKVFLECVQDMDHENMFWYRQDPGLGLRLIYFSYDVKMKEKGDIPEGYSVSREKKERFSLILESASTNQTSMYLCASSSTGAPTPSYEQYFGPGTRLTVT.

The genes are TRBV19 and TRBJ2-1, with no clear D. Germline CDR1 reads LNHDA; CDR2 reads SQIVND (reference sequence). V lost 3 bases and J lost 5, with 14 bases in between. This CDR3 spans 15 amino acids. CDR3 nucleotide sequence: TGTGCCAGTAGTATGGGCCGAAGCTACCACAATGAGCAGTTCTTC. This translates into CASSMGRSYHNEQFF.

The chain couples TRBV7-3 to TRBJ1-1, with 8 bases lining up with TRBD1. This CDR3 is 12 amino acids long. From germline, CDR1 is SGHTA and CDR2 FQGTGA. Trimming took 5 bases from V and 8 from J; bases not matched to a gene: 4. The DNA for the CDR3 is TGTGCCAGCAGCCCGGACAGGGTGGAAGCTTTCTTT. Translating gives CASSPDRVEAFF.

The genes are TRBV4-1 and TRBJ1-2; D gene unclear. With 0 bases removed from V and 2 bases from J, the gap between germline ends came to 7 bases. Per the germline V gene, CDR1 is MGHRA and CDR2 is YSYEKL. This CDR3 is 14 amino acids long. The CDR3 region is CASSQDWQNYGYTF. The CDR3, as DNA: TGCGCCAGCAGCCAAGATTGGCAGAACTATGGCTACACCTTC.

This chain joins TRBV6-5 and TRBJ2-4, with D tentatively TRBD1 (5 bases). This CDR3 comprises 14 residues. Germline V CDR1 and CDR2: MNHEY, SVGAGI. Trimming removed 5 bases at V and 0 bases at J, with 8 bases between. The CDR3 is CASSQTVAKNIQYF. For the CDR3, the DNA is TGTGCCAGCAGTCAGACAGTAGCCAAAAACATTCAGTACTTC.

The chain employs TRBV5-1 and TRBJ2-3; 8 bases are shared with TRBD2. The CDR3 is 14 residues long. The V gene's germline CDR1 is SGHRS and CDR2 YFSETQ. The V segment lost 0 bases and the J segment 6 bases; nucleotides outside the gene matches: 3. CDR3 protein: CASSLGLARDTQYF. In nucleotides, the CDR3 is TGCGCCAGCAGCTTGGGACTAGCGAGGGATACGCAGTATTTT. The full variable domain, in which reference TRBV5-1 and TRBJ2-3 provide the parts outside the CDR3, is KAGVTQTPRYLIKTRGQQVTLSCSPISGHRSVSWYQQTPGQGLQFLFEYFSETQRNKGNFPGRFSGRQFSNSRSEMNVSTLELGDSALYLCASSLGLARDTQYFGPGTRLTVL.

V usage is TRBV30 and J usage is TRBJ2-3, with 7 bases fitting TRBD2. The germline V gene has CDR1 GTSNPN and CDR2 SVGIG (reference sequence). This CDR3 has 14 residues. V gave up 2 bases and J gave up 4 bases; unmatched junction bases: 6. As DNA, the CDR3 is TGTGCCTGGAGTTGGACGGGGGGTTCAGATACGCAGTATTTT. Translation: CAWSWTGGSDTQYF.

The chain is built from TRBV6-5 and TRBJ1-6; D is perhaps TRBD1 (5 bases). CDR1 MNHEY and CDR2 SVGAGI come from the germline V gene. The germline V and J ends were trimmed by 5 bases and 4 bases, with 6 bases remaining between them. This CDR3 spans 13 amino acids. In DNA form, the CDR3 reads TGTGCCAGCAGTAGACAGTATAATTCACCCCTCCACTTT. Amino acids: CASSRQYNSPLHF.

The genes are TRBV7-9 and TRBJ1-2; D is perhaps TRBD1 (6 bases). Looked up from germline, CDR1 is SEHNR and CDR2 is FQNEAQ (reference sequence). V lost 6 bases and J 7 bases, leaving 12 bases between the germline ends. The CDR3 spans 12 residues. The CDR3 DNA is TGTGCCAGCAGTTTGACAGGCGGTGGCTACACCTTC. It codes for CASSLTGGGYTF. Variable domain in full (rest from reference TRBV7-9 and TRBJ1-2): DTGVSQNPRHKITKRGQNVTFRCDPISEHNRLYWYRQTLGQGPEFLTYFQNEAQLEKSRLLSDRFSAERPKGSFSTLEIQRTEQGDSAMYLCASSLTGGGYTFGSGTRLTVV.

The J gene is TRBJ2-2, the V gene TRBV28, with 8 bases fitting TRBD2. V dropped 5 bases and J dropped 0; count of bases not matched to a gene: 5. This CDR3 has 16 amino acids. CDR1 and CDR2 from the germline V gene are MDHEN and SYDVKM. CDR3 loop: CASSPGLAANTGELFF. For the CDR3, the DNA is TGTGCCAGCAGTCCAGGACTAGCAGCGAACACCGGGGAGCTGTTTTTT.

For the CDR3, the DNA is TGTGCCAGCTCCCGGGCACAGGAAGCAGATACGCAGTATTTT. As protein: CASSRAQEADTQYF. The V gene is TRBV18, the J gene TRBJ2-3; D perhaps matches TRBD1 (5 bases). Trimming removed 6 bases at V and 4 bases at J, with 14 bases between. Germline V gene lookup returns CDR1 KGHSH and CDR2 LQKENI. The CDR3 runs to 14 residues.

For the CDR3, the DNA is TGTGCCAGCAGTTTTAGCGGGAGGACAGATACGCAGTATTTT. It translates to CASSFSGRTDTQYF. The genes are TRBV28 and TRBJ2-3, with 10 bases fitting TRBD2. Germline CDR1 reads MDHEN; CDR2 reads SYDVKM. This CDR3 contains 14 residues. V trimming: 3 bases; J trimming: 3 bases; junction bases outside the gene matches: 0.